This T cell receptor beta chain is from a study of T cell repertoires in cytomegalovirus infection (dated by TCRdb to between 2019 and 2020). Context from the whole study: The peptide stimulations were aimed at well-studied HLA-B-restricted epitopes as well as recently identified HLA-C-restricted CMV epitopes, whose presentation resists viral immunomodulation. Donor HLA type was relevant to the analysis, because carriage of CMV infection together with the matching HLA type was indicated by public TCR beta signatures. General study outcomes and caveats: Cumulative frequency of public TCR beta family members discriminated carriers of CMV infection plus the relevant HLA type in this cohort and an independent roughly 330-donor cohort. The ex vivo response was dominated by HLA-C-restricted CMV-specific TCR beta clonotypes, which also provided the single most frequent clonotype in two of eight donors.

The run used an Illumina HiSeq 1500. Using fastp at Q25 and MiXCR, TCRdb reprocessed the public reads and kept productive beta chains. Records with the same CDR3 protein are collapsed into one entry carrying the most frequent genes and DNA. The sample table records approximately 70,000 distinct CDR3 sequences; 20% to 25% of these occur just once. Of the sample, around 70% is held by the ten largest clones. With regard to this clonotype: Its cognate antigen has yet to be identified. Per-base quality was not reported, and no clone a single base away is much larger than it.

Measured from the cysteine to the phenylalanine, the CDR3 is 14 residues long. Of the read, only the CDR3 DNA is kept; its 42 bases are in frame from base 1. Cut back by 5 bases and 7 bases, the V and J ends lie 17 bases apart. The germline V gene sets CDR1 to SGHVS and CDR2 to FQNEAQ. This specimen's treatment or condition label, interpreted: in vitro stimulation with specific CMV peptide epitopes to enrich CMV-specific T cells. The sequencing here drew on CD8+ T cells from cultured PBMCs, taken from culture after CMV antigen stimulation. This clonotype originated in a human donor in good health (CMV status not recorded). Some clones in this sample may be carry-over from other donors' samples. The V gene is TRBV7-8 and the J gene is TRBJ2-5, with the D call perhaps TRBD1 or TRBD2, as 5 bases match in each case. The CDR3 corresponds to CASSRDPTAGTQYF. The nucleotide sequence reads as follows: TGTGCCAGCAGCCGGGACCCCACCGCCGGGACCCAGTACTTC. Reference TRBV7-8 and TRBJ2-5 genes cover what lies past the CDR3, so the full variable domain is GAGVSQSPRYKVAKRGQDVALRCDPISGHVSLFWYQQALGQGPEFLTYFQNEAQLDKSGLPSDRFFAERPEGSVSTLKIQRTQQEDSAVYLCASSRDPTAGTQYFGPGTRLLVL.